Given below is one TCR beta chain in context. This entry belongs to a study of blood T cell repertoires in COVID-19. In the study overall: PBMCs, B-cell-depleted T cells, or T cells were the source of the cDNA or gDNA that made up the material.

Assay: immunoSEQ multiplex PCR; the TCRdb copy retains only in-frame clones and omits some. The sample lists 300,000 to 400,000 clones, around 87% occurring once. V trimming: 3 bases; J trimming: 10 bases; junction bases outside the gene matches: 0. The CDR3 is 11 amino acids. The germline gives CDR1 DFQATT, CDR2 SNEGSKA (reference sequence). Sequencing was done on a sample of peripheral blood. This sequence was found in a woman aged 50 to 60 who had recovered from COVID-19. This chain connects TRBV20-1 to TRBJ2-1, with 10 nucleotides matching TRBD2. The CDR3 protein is CSARTSGEQFF. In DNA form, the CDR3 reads TGCAGTGCTAGGACTAGCGGGGAGCAGTTCTTC.